This T cell receptor (beta chain) was recorded in a study of CD8 T cells in ankylosing spondylitis. This clonotype was seen repeatedly, ten times or more. Its antigen is currently unknown. The study's findings and limits: It appeared that ankylosing spondylitis blood was characterized by a TCR beta motif of 8 or 9 highly homologous variants. Past research had described some motif variants in reactive arthritis synovial fluid and blood. Researchers report that disease-linked clones proved CD8+ and relatively rare in peripheral blood. As reported, disease-linked clones showed significant enrichment in matched ankylosing spondylitis synovial fluid.

Trimming took 3 bases from V and 7 from J, leaving 9 bases between them. The CDR3 is 12 residues long. Per germline, CDR1 MNHNY and CDR2 SVGAGI (reference sequence). Researchers built TCR beta libraries using quantitative 5'-RACE with molecular barcodes. MiXCR was run by TCRdb on the 5' RACE reads, yielding one entry per CDR3 protein. The top ten hold around 3.5% of the sample, which has fewer than 550,000 distinct CDR3 sequences, 5.3% seen once. The sample consisted of blood, either unsorted or a sorted T cell fraction (not recorded which). The sequence was collected from a male donor with ankylosing spondylitis. The V call is TRBV6-6, the J call TRBJ1-1; D is uncertain. CDR3 region: CASSYMESEAFF. The CDR3 DNA is TGTGCCAGCAGTTATATGGAGAGTGAAGCTTTCTTT.